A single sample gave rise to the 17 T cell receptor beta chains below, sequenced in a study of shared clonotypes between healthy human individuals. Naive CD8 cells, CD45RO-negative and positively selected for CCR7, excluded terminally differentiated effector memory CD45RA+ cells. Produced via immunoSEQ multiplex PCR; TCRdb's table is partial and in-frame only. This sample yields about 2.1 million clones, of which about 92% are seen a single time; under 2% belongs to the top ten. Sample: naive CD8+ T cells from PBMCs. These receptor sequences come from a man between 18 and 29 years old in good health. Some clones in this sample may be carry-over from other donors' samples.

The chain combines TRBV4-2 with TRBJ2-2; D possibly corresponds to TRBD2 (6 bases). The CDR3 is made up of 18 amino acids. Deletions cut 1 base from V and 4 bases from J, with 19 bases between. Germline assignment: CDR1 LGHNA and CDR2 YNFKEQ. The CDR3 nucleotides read TGTGCCAGCAGCCAAGGAGGAGGTGCCTTGGAGGGCACCGGGGAGCTGTTTTTT. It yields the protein CASSQGGGALEGTGELFF.

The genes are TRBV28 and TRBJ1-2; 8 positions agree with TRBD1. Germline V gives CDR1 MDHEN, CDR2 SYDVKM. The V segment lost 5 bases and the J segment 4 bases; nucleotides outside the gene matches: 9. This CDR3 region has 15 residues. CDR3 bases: TGTGCCAGCAGTAAACCCCCCCAGGGGGCCTATGGCTACACCTTC. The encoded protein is CASSKPPQGAYGYTF.

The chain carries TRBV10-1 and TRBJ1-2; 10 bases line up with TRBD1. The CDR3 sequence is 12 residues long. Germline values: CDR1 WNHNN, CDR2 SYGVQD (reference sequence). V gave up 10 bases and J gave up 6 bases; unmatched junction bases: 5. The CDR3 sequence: CATRQGAHGYTF. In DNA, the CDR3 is TGCGCCACCCGACAGGGGGCCCATGGCTACACCTTC.

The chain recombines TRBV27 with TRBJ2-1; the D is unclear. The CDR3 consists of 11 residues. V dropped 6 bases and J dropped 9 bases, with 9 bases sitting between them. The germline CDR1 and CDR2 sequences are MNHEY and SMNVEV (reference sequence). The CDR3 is CASRTLFEQFF. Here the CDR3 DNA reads TGTGCCAGCAGGACCCTCTTTGAGCAGTTCTTC.

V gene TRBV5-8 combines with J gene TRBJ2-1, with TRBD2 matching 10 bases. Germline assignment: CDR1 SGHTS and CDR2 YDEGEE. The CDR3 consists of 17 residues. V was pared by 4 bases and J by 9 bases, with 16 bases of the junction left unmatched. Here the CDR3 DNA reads TGTGCCAGCAGCAGAAGACAAACTAGCGGGAAGGGCGGTGAGCAGTTCTTC. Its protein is CASSRRQTSGKGGEQFF.

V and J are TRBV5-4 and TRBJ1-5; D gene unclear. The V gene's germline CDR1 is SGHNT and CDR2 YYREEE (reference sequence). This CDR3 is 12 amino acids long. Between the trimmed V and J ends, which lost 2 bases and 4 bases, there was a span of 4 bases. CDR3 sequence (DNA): TGTGCCAGCAGCTTCCAAAATCAGCCCCAGCATTTT. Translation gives CASSFQNQPQHF. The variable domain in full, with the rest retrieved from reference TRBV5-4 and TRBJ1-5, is ETGVTQSPTHLIKTRGQQVTLRCSSQSGHNTVSWYQQALGQGPQFIFQYYREEENGRGNFPPRFSGLQFPNYSSELNVNALELDDSALYLCASSFQNQPQHFGDGTRLSIL.

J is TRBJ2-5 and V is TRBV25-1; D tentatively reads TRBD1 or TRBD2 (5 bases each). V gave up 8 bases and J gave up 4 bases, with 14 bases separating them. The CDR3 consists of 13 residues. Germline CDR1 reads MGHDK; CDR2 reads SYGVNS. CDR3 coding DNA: TGTGCCAGCGGGGGATTGATTAGAGAGACCCAGTACTTC. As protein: CASGGLIRETQYF.

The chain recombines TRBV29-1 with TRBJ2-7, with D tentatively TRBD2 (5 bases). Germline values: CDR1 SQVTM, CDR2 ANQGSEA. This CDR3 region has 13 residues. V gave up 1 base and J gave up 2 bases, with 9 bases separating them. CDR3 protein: CSVEVRGTYEQYF. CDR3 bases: TGCAGCGTTGAAGTACGGGGTACCTACGAGCAGTACTTC.

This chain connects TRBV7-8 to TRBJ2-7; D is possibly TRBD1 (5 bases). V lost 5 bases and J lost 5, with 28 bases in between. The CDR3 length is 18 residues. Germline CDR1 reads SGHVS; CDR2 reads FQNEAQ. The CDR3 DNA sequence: TGTGCCAGCAGCCCCGGTTCTGCAGGGTTCGGTATTGTGGACGAGCAGTACTTC. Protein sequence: CASSPGSAGFGIVDEQYF.

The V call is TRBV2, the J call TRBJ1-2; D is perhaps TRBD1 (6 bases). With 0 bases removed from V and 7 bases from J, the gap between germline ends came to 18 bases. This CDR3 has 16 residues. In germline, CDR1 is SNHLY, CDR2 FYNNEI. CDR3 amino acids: CASSEALWGSRGGYTF. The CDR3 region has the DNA TGTGCCAGCAGTGAAGCGCTTTGGGGGAGCAGGGGTGGCTACACCTTC.

CDR3 amino acids: CASSFREDNQPQHF. DNA for the CDR3: TGTGCCAGCAGTTTTCGGGAGGACAATCAGCCCCAGCATTTT. The chain uses TRBV27 and TRBJ1-5; D gene uncertain. The V gene's germline CDR1 is MNHEY and CDR2 SMNVEV (reference sequence). The V end lost 3 bases, the J end lost 3 bases, and 9 bases lay between the germline ends. The CDR3 spans 14 residues.

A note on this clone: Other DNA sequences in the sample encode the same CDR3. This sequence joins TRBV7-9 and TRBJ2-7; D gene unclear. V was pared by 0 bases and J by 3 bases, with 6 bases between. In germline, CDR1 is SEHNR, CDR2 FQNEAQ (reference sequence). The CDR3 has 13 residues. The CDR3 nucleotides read TGTGCCAGCAGCTTAGCACAAAACTACGAGCAGTACTTC. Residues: CASSLAQNYEQYF.

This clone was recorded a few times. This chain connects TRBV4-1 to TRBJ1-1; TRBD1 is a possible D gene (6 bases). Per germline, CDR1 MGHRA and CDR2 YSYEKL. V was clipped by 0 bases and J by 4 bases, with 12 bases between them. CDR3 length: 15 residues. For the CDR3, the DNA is TGCGCCAGCAGCCAAGAAACAGGGTTGGCCACTGAAGCTTTCTTT. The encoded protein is CASSQETGLATEAFF.

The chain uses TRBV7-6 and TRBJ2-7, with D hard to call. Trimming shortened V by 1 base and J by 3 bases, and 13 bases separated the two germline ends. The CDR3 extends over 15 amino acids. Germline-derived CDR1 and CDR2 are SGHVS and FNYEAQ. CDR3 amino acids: CASSLGAEFIYEQYF. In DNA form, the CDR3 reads TGTGCCAGCAGCTTAGGGGCAGAATTCATCTACGAGCAGTACTTC.

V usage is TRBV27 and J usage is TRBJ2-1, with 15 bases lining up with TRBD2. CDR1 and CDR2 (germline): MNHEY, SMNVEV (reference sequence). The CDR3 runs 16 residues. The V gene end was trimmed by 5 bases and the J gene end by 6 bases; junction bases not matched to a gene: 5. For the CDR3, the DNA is TGTGCCAGCAGTCCAAGGACTAGCGGGAGGGTCAATGAGCAGTTCTTC. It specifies CASSPRTSGRVNEQFF.

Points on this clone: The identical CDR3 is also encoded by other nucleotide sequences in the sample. CDR3 in amino acids: CASSLRLAGVTGELFF. The CDR3 region has the DNA TGTGCCAGCAGTCTCCGACTAGCGGGAGTCACCGGGGAGCTGTTTTTT. V is TRBV27 and J is TRBJ2-2, with 12 bases lining up with TRBD2. The CDR3 has 16 residues. Per the germline V gene, CDR1 is MNHEY and CDR2 is SMNVEV (reference sequence). After removal of 5 bases from V and 4 bases from J, the junction contained 5 bases not matched to a gene.

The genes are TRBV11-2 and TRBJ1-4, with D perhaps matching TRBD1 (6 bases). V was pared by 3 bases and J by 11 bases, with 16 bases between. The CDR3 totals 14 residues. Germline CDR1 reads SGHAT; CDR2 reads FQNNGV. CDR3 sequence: CASSFLPGAVKLFF. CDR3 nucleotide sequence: TGTGCCAGCAGCTTCCTACCGGGGGCAGTCAAACTGTTTTTT. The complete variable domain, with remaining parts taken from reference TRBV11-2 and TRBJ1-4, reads EAGVAQSPRYKIIEKRQSVAFWCNPISGHATLYWYQQILGQGPKLLIQFQNNGVVDDSQLPKDRFSAERLKGVDSTLKIQPAKLEDSAVYLCASSFLPGAVKLFFGSGTQLSVL.